This TCR beta chain was identified in a study of shared clonotypes between healthy human individuals. Germline-derived CDR1 and CDR2 are MNHNY and SVGAGI (reference sequence). There are 14 residues in the CDR3. The ends were cut back, 5 bases at V and 0 bases at J, with 10 bases in the middle. Participating donors were healthy, HIV-negative adults free of recent acute infections or vaccinations. In regard to this clone: Its antigen remains unknown.

Replicate PCRs for sorted subsets used 200 to 250 ng DNA; this equaled 25,000 to 35,000 T cell genomes. Measured with immunoSEQ multiplex PCR; TCRdb has only the in-frame clones, and not every one. The top ten hold about 0.36% of the sample, which has under 2.5 million clones, about 90% seen once. Study-level findings and limits: With four donors compared, about 5% of naive CD4 clonotypes were shared.

This TCR was recovered from a man between 18 and 29 years old in good health. Some clones in this sample may be carry-over from other donors' samples. Sequenced material: naive CD4+ T cells from PBMCs. The sample's subset: CD45RA+ positively selected. V usage is TRBV6-6 and J usage is TRBJ2-5; D may be TRBD1 or TRBD2 (6 bases each). CDR3 bases: TGTGCCAGCAGTCCGGGGGCGTACCAAGAGACCCAGTACTTC. Protein: CASSPGAYQETQYF.